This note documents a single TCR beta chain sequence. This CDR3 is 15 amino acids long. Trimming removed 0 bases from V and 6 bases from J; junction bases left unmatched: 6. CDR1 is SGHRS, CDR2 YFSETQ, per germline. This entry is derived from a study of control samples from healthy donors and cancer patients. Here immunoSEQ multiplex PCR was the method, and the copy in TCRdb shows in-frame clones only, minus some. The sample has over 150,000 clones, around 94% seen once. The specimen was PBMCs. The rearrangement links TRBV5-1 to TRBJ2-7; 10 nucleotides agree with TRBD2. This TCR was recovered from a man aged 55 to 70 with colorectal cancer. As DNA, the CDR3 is TGCGCCAGCAGCTTGGGTGCTAGCGGGGGAGGCGAGCAGTACTTC. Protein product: CASSLGASGGGEQYF.